These 24 T cell receptor beta chains originate from one sample sequenced in a study of cytomegalovirus exposure and HLA in healthy donors. Researchers ran the PCR with 60 Vbeta and 13 Jbeta primers. Clones were sequenced by immunoSEQ multiplex PCR, and TCRdb holds only the in-frame ones, with some missing. This table holds roughly 100,000 clones. The sequencing input was PBMCs. The receptors originated from a man in his fifties or sixties in good health and CMV-seropositive.

The J gene is TRBJ2-5, the V gene TRBV4-1; 8 nucleotides line up with TRBD1. Trimming at V came to 3 bases and at J to 4 bases, leaving 16 bases not matched to a gene. The germline V gene has CDR1 MGHRA and CDR2 YSYEKL. This CDR3 is 18 amino acids long. The CDR3 region is CASSHEWLTGGRGETQYF. Written as DNA, the CDR3 is TGCGCCAGCAGCCATGAGTGGCTAACAGGGGGAAGGGGAGAGACCCAGTACTTC.

The chain employs TRBV9 and TRBJ2-1, with 9 bases aligning to TRBD2. This CDR3 is built from 17 residues. Germline loops: CDR1 SGDLS, CDR2 YYNGEE. V gave up 3 bases and J gave up 9 bases; unmatched junction bases: 16. The CDR3 is CASSASGGLAGSIEQFF. In DNA, the CDR3 is TGTGCCAGCAGCGCCTCAGGGGGGCTAGCGGGAAGCATTGAGCAGTTCTTC.

The genes are TRBV9 and TRBJ2-1, with D tentatively TRBD2 (6 bases). The V and J ends lost 6 bases and 1 base respectively, with 11 bases between them. This CDR3 has 14 amino acids. The germline CDR1 and CDR2 sequences are SGDLS and YYNGEE. The DNA of the CDR3 is TGTGCCAGCAATACCGGGACTTCCTACAATGAGCAGTTCTTC. Its translation is CASNTGTSYNEQFF.

Note on this clone: This sample also contains other DNA sequences that code for the same CDR3. V and J are TRBV18 and TRBJ2-7; possible D gene TRBD2, 5 bases. This CDR3 has 13 amino acids. V shed 2 bases and J shed 4 bases, with 9 bases lying between them. Germline V gives CDR1 KGHSH, CDR2 LQKENI. CDR3 bases: TGTGCCAGCTCACCAGCCTCGGGGTACGAGCAGTACTTC. Translated: CASSPASGYEQYF.

The chain combines TRBV12-5 with TRBJ2-3, with a possible D match to TRBD2 (7 bases). V was clipped by 5 bases and J by 1 base, with 16 bases between them. This CDR3 region has 16 residues. Looked up from germline, CDR1 is LGHNT and CDR2 is FRNRAP. CDR3 DNA sequence: TGTGCTAGTGGTCCCCATGGGGGGGGGCGCACAGATACGCAGTATTTT. Translation: CASGPHGGGRTDTQYF.

The chain recombines TRBV21-1 with TRBJ2-1; TRBD2, as called in the table, went unchecked against the DNA. TRBV21-1 is shown as a pseudogene. The CDR3 runs to 16 residues. The CDR3 region is CASSNRRLAGVEEQFF. In DNA, the CDR3 is TGTGCCAGCAGCAATCGGAGGCTAGCGGGAGTGGAGGAGCAGTTCTTC.

The rearrangement links TRBV19 to TRBJ2-7; 8 bases agree with TRBD1. Germline V gene sequence: CDR1 LNHDA, CDR2 SQIVND (reference sequence). The CDR3 totals 15 residues. The V segment lost 2 bases and the J segment 4 bases; nucleotides outside the gene matches: 7. The CDR3: CASSISQGEYYEQYF. In DNA form, the CDR3 reads TGTGCCAGTAGTATATCACAGGGGGAATATTACGAGCAGTACTTC. The full variable domain, in which reference TRBV19 and TRBJ2-7 provide the parts outside the CDR3, is DGGITQSPKYLFRKEGQNVTLSCEQNLNHDAMYWYRQDPGQGLRLIYYSQIVNDFQKGDIAEGYSVSREKKESFPLTVTSAQKNPTAFYLCASSISQGEYYEQYFGPGTRLTVT.

This chain joins TRBV2 and TRBJ2-1; 7 bases are a match to TRBD2. Looked up from germline, CDR1 is SNHLY and CDR2 is FYNNEI. The CDR3 is made up of 13 amino acids. V lost 4 bases to trimming and J lost 5 bases; unmatched junction nucleotides: 2. The CDR3 DNA reads as TGTGCCAGCAGTGGGGACTACCACAATGAGCAGTTCTTC. Protein: CASSGDYHNEQFF.

This sequence joins TRBV4-3 and TRBJ2-7; TRBD2 matches 11 bases. V lost 4 bases and J lost 3; bases outside the gene matches: 8. The CDR3 is 16 residues long. CDR1 and CDR2 (germline): LGHNA, YSLEER. The CDR3 DNA sequence: TGCGCCAGCAGCCGTGGAACTAGCGGGGGATACTACGAGCAGTACGTC. It codes for CASSRGTSGGYYEQYV.

This rearrangement joins TRBV28 to TRBJ2-7, with D hard to call. V was clipped by 5 bases and J by 3 bases, with 8 bases between them. This CDR3 contains 12 residues. Germline V gene lookup returns CDR1 MDHEN and CDR2 SYDVKM. CDR3 amino acids: CASSASNYEQYV. CDR3 coding DNA: TGTGCCAGCAGTGCGAGTAACTACGAGCAGTACGTC.

This chain uses TRBV7-2 with TRBJ1-1, with a possible D match to TRBD1 (5 bases). The germline V gene encodes CDR1 SGHTA and CDR2 FQGNSA. The CDR3 spans 11 residues. V was pared by 5 bases and J by 10 bases, with 11 bases between. CDR3 region: CASSQGLGAFF. CDR3 coding DNA: TGTGCCAGCAGCCAGGGACTAGGAGCTTTCTTT.

The chain employs TRBV2 and TRBJ2-7; 8 bases map to TRBD1. J gave up 1 base and V 7 bases, and 12 bases lay outside the gene matches. Germline CDR1 and CDR2: SNHLY and FYNNEI. The CDR3 is made up of 16 amino acids. The CDR3 loop is CASNLLVGQASYEQYF. For the CDR3, the DNA is TGTGCCAGCAATCTCTTGGTGGGACAGGCGTCCTACGAGCAGTACTTC.

The CDR3 region is CAIRVTGATDTQYF. CDR3 sequence (DNA): TGTGCCATCAGGGTGACAGGGGCCACAGATACGCAGTATTTT. The chain joins TRBV10-3 to TRBJ2-3; the match to TRBD1 covers 8 bases. Germline assignment: CDR1 ENHRY and CDR2 SYGVKD. The CDR3 extends over 14 amino acids. The ends lost 6 bases at V and 2 bases at J; junction bases unmatched: 4.

The V gene is TRBV30, the J gene TRBJ1-3, with D tentatively TRBD1 (5 bases). The germline V gene encodes CDR1 GTSNPN and CDR2 SVGIG (reference sequence). With 0 bases removed from V and 2 bases from J, the gap between germline ends came to 11 bases. The CDR3 is 15 residues long. The CDR3 spells CAWSVGQGAGNTIYF. The CDR3 DNA sequence: TGTGCCTGGAGTGTAGGACAAGGGGCTGGAAACACCATATATTTT.

DNA for the CDR3: TGTGCCAGCAGTGTCGGAGAGTCTGGGGCCAACGTCCTGACTTTC. Translated: CASSVGESGANVLTF. V gene TRBV2 combines with J gene TRBJ2-6; D is unclear. This CDR3 has 15 amino acids. With 4 bases removed from V and 1 base from J, the gap between germline ends came to 8 bases. Per germline, CDR1 SNHLY and CDR2 FYNNEI.

The CDR3 protein is CASSSRRGPYEQYF. CDR3 in DNA: TGTGCCAGCAGCTCAAGACGAGGTCCCTACGAGCAGTACTTC. The chain links TRBV7-9 to TRBJ2-7; no firm D call. The V and J ends lost 4 bases and 2 bases respectively, with 12 bases between them. CDR3 length equals 14 residues. Germline assignment: CDR1 SEHNR and CDR2 FQNEAQ (reference sequence).

This chain joins TRBV9 and TRBJ2-2, with D possibly TRBD2 on 6 matching bases. Trimming removed 0 bases at V and 5 bases at J, with 11 bases between. The CDR3 has 15 residues. Germline-derived CDR1 and CDR2 are SGDLS and YYNGEE. In nucleotides, the CDR3 is TGTGCCAGCAGCGTAGGCGGGAAGGATACCGGGGAGCTGTTTTTT. Translation: CASSVGGKDTGELFF.

The chain recombines TRBV27 with TRBJ1-1; 9 positions agree with TRBD1. The CDR3 spans 14 residues. V lost 5 bases and J lost 1; bases outside the gene matches: 2. CDR1 and CDR2 (germline): MNHEY, SMNVEV (reference sequence). CDR3 protein: CASSPDRGNTEAFF. The CDR3 DNA reads as TGTGCCAGCAGTCCGGACAGGGGGAACACTGAAGCTTTCTTT.

V and J are TRBV7-2 and TRBJ2-7; TRBD1 is a possible D gene (6 bases). Per germline, CDR1 SGHTA and CDR2 FQGNSA. The CDR3 sequence is 15 residues long. Trimming took 1 base from V and 3 from J, leaving 13 bases between them. The CDR3 sequence is CASSLGVTGNYEQYF. CDR3 DNA: TGTGCCAGCAGCTTAGGGGTGACAGGTAACTACGAGCAGTACTTC.

Notes on this clone: An end of the junction differs from the germline gene, which may be a read error. The rearrangement uses TRBV4-3 and TRBJ1-2, with 10 positions matching TRBD1. Germline V lookup: CDR1 LGHNA, CDR2 YSLEER. The CDR3 is 15 residues long. CDR3 in amino acids: CASSQGTGVYYGYSF. The CDR3 DNA sequence: TGCGCCAGCAGCCAGGGGACAGGGGTATACTATGGCTACTCCTTC.

Points on this clone: One end of the junction is discordant with germline, which a read error may explain. The rearrangement uses TRBV6-6 and TRBJ1-1; 10 bases fit TRBD1. The CDR3 is made up of 13 amino acids. The V gene's germline CDR1 is MNHNY and CDR2 SVGAGI (reference sequence). Here the CDR3 reads CAGSWDRGFEAFF. The DNA for the CDR3 is TGTGCCGGCAGTTGGGACAGGGGATTTGAAGCTTTCTTT.

This chain links TRBV28 with TRBJ1-1; D is possibly TRBD1 (6 bases). There are 15 residues in the CDR3. Per the germline V gene, CDR1 is MDHEN and CDR2 is SYDVKM. Trimming cost V 2 bases and J 6 bases, with 16 bases left between them. The CDR3 is CASSLDTGFLAEAFF. The CDR3 DNA reads TGTGCCAGCAGTTTAGACACAGGGTTCTTGGCTGAAGCTTTCTTT.

CDR3 loop: CASSIIAGETDTQYF. In DNA, the CDR3 is TGTGCCAGTAGTATTATCGCGGGAGAGACGGATACGCAGTATTTT. This chain connects TRBV19 to TRBJ2-3, with 7 bases matching TRBD2. The V gene's germline CDR1 is LNHDA and CDR2 SQIVND (reference sequence). J gave up 6 bases and V 3 bases, and 9 bases lay outside the gene matches. The CDR3 is 15 residues long.

The chain employs TRBV5-6 and TRBJ2-7; 14 positions match TRBD2. Germline V gene sequence: CDR1 SGHDT, CDR2 YYEEEE. V was pared by 0 bases and J by 2 bases, with 4 bases of the junction left unmatched. The CDR3 is 17 amino acids. CDR3 in amino acids: CASSLEGLAGVAYEQYF. CDR3 nucleotide sequence: TGTGCCAGCAGCTTGGAGGGACTAGCGGGAGTAGCCTACGAGCAGTACTTC.